The 16 T cell receptor beta chains in this list originate from one sample, sequenced in a study of beta chain features in type 1 diabetes. Study conclusions and caveats: Shorter TCRB CDR3s, moderately but significantly so, marked every one of the four CD4+ subsets in Type 1 diabetes patients.

These receptors are not linked to any known antigen. TCRB transcripts that were expressed got sequenced, as all of the isolated RNA had been reverse transcribed. Assay: immunoSEQ multiplex PCR; the TCRdb copy retains only in-frame clones and omits some. The table records about 340,000 clones, approximately 10% of them present only once. Sequenced input: central memory CD4+ T cells from blood. The receptors come from a man between 25 and 39 years old with type 1 diabetes.

This clone was counted only a few times. The junction does not match germline at one end; this may be a read error. V usage is TRBV10-2 and J usage is TRBJ1-1; unclear D gene. The CDR3 is made up of 13 amino acids. Germline CDR1 reads WSHSY; CDR2 reads SAAADI. CDR3 amino acids: CATSPGPATVAFF. The CDR3 region has the DNA TGCGCCACTTCACCTGGACCCGCTACTGTAGCTTTCTTT.

The rearrangement links TRBV5-1 to TRBJ2-7; TRBD2 agrees at 7 bases. Germline CDR1 and CDR2: SGHRS and YFSETQ. The CDR3 is 16 amino acids. Germline trimming cut 1 base from V and 1 base from J; bases unmatched to any gene: 8. The CDR3 region is CASSLSGGGTSYEQYF. The DNA of the CDR3 is TGCGCCAGCAGCTTGTCTGGCGGGGGAACATCCTACGAGCAGTACTTC.

V gene TRBV4-3 combines with J gene TRBJ2-5; TRBD2 matches at 12 bases. Germline V CDR1 and CDR2: LGHNA, YSLEER. The V gene end was trimmed by 1 base and the J gene end by 2 bases; junction bases not matched to a gene: 14. The length of the CDR3 is 20 residues. The CDR3 sequence is CASSQVIRASGGVGQETQYF. In DNA form, the CDR3 reads TGCGCCAGCAGCCAAGTTATCCGGGCTAGCGGGGGGGTAGGGCAAGAGACCCAGTACTTC.

In this sample, this clone turned up a few times. This sequence joins TRBV7-9 and TRBJ1-4; 9 bases map to TRBD1. The CDR3 is 15 amino acids. Germline V gene sequence: CDR1 SEHNR, CDR2 FQNEAQ (reference sequence). The ends lost 5 bases at V and 8 bases at J; junction bases unmatched: 9. CDR3 loop: CASSVQGAFKEKLFF. The CDR3 DNA follows: TGTGCCAGCAGCGTACAGGGGGCTTTTAAAGAAAAACTGTTTTTT.

This clone occurred a few times. V usage is TRBV4-3 and J usage is TRBJ1-6, with D unresolved. Germline CDR1 LGHNA, CDR2 YSLEER. The CDR3 covers 14 residues. The V end lost 3 bases, the J end lost 6 bases, and 9 bases lay between the germline ends. DNA of the CDR3: TGCGCCAGCAGCCACCCGGGATTTAATTCACCCCTCCACTTT. It is translated as CASSHPGFNSPLHF.

This clone was found many times. The genes are TRBV7-2 and TRBJ2-1, with 9 bases lining up with TRBD1. Looked up from germline, CDR1 is SGHTA and CDR2 is FQGNSA. V shed 6 bases, J shed 5 bases, and the junction held 5 bases outside the gene matches. CDR3 size: 14 residues. CDR3 region: CASRGGTGNNEQFF. The CDR3 DNA sequence: TGTGCCAGCAGAGGGGGGACAGGGAACAATGAGCAGTTCTTC.

The V and J genes are TRBV7-8 and TRBJ1-2; D call uncertain. V dropped 1 base and J dropped 4 bases, with 13 bases sitting between them. The germline CDR1 and CDR2 sequences are SGHVS and FQNEAQ. The CDR3 runs to 15 residues. The CDR3, as DNA: TGTGCCAGCAGCTTAGAGGGATCTGATGGCTATGGCTACACCTTC. Protein sequence: CASSLEGSDGYGYTF.

The CDR3 reads CAISESPEETQYF. The CDR3 DNA follows: TGTGCCATCAGTGAGTCCCCCGAAGAGACCCAGTACTTC. V usage is TRBV10-3 and J usage is TRBJ2-5; D ambiguous. CDR3 length: 13 residues. Germline values: CDR1 ENHRY, CDR2 SYGVKD. Between the trimmed V and J ends, which lost 0 bases and 3 bases, there was a span of 5 bases.

The CDR3 reads CASSLQGFNTEAFF. The CDR3 DNA follows: TGTGCCAGCAGCTTACAGGGTTTTAACACTGAAGCTTTCTTT. The chain has TRBV5-4 and TRBJ1-1, with a weak D call TRBD1 (6 bases). Trimming took 2 bases from V and 2 from J, leaving 10 bases between them. The CDR3 runs to 14 residues. The germline CDR1 and CDR2 sequences are SGHNT and YYREEE (reference sequence).

The chain links TRBV28 to TRBJ1-1, with 7 bases aligning to TRBD1. Germline CDR1 reads MDHEN; CDR2 reads SYDVKM. Trimming cost V 5 bases and J 1 base; bases outside gene matches: 7. The CDR3 has 15 residues. CDR3 amino acids: CASSPQGGRNTEAFF. CDR3 nucleotide sequence: TGTGCCAGCAGTCCGCAGGGGGGGAGGAACACTGAAGCTTTCTTT.

The chain uses TRBV7-8 and TRBJ2-5, with TRBD1 identical over 7 bases. The DNA end lines up better with TRBJ2-7; the J call may be wrong. The CDR3 extends over 15 amino acids. Germline V gene lookup returns CDR1 SGHVS and CDR2 FQNEAQ. The CDR3 loop reads CASSFGTGVSYEQYF. The CDR3 bases are TGTGCCAGCAGCTTTGGTACAGGGGTTTCCTACGAGCAGTACTTC.

This clone was found a few times. V and J are TRBV4-3 and TRBJ1-4, with TRBD1 identical over 10 bases. Per the germline V gene, CDR1 is LGHNA and CDR2 is YSLEER. The ends lost 4 bases at V and 6 bases at J; junction bases unmatched: 5. The CDR3 has 15 amino acids. The CDR3 loop reads CASSRRQGADEKLFF. DNA for the CDR3: TGCGCCAGCAGCCGCCGACAGGGGGCAGATGAAAAACTGTTTTTT.

The chain couples TRBV20-1 to TRBJ2-1, with a weak D call TRBD2 (5 bases). V was cut by 5 bases and J by 9 bases, with 11 bases left in between. The CDR3 sequence is 11 residues long. Germline lookup yields CDR1 DFQATT and CDR2 SNEGSKA (reference sequence). CDR3 DNA sequence: TGCAGTGCTTTTAGGGAGAGTGAGCAGTTCTTC. It yields the protein CSAFRESEQFF.

In DNA, the CDR3 is TGTGCCAGCAGTTTATCCCCGGGAGGGGGGACTGAAGCTTTCTTT. This codes for CASSLSPGGGTEAFF. This sequence joins TRBV27 and TRBJ1-1, with D maybe TRBD1 (6 bases). There are 15 residues in the CDR3. V lost 0 bases and J 5 bases, leaving 13 bases between the germline ends. CDR1 and CDR2 (germline): MNHEY, SMNVEV (reference sequence).

The table lists this clone with a few counts. The chain employs TRBV19 and TRBJ2-7; tentatively, D is TRBD1 (7 bases). Germline values: CDR1 LNHDA, CDR2 SQIVND (reference sequence). V was trimmed by 3 bases and J by 2 bases, leaving 17 bases between them. The CDR3 extends over 16 amino acids. CDR3 sequence: CASSMGGQIATYEQYF. For the CDR3, the DNA is TGTGCCAGTAGTATGGGGGGACAGATCGCAACCTACGAGCAGTACTTC.

This chain connects TRBV30 to TRBJ1-6; D not resolved. V lost 3 bases and J lost 6, with 9 bases in between. Germline-derived CDR1 and CDR2 are GTSNPN and SVGIG (reference sequence). The CDR3 sequence is 13 residues long. The CDR3 reads CAWSPEANSPLHF. Here the CDR3 DNA reads TGTGCCTGGAGCCCGGAAGCTAATTCACCCCTCCACTTT.